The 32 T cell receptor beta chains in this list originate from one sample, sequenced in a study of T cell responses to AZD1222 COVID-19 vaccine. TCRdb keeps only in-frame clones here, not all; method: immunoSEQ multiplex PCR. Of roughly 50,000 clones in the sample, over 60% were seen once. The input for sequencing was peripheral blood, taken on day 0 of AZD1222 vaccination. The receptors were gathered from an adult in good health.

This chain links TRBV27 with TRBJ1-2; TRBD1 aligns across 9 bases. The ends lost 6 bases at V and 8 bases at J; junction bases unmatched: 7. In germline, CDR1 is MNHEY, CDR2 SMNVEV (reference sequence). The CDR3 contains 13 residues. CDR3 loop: CASREQGAKGYTF. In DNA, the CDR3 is TGTGCCAGCAGAGAACAGGGGGCGAAGGGCTACACCTTC.

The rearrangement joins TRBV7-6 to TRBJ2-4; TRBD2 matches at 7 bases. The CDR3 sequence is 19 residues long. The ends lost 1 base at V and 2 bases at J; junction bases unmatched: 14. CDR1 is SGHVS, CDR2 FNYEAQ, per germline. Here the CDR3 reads CASSLEPTSGGYTKNIQYF. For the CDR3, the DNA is TGTGCCAGCAGCTTAGAACCCACATCCGGGGGGTATACCAAAAACATTCAGTACTTC.

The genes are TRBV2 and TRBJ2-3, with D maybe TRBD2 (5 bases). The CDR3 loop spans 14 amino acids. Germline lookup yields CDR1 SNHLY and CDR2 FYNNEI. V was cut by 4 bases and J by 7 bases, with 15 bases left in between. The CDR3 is CASSVDGFGNTQYF. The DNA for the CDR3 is TGTGCCAGCAGTGTCGACGGGTTCGGGAATACGCAGTATTTT.

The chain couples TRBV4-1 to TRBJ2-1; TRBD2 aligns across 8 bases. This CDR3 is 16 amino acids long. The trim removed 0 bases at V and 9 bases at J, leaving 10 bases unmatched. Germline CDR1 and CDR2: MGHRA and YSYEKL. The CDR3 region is CASSQDSLAGSGEQFF. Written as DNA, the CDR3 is TGCGCCAGCAGCCAAGATAGCCTAGCGGGTTCGGGTGAGCAGTTCTTC.

The CDR3 nucleotides read TGTGCCAGCAGTTTATCCGGGGATCCTATGAAGCAGTACGTC. This translates into CASSLSGDPMKQYV. This chain links TRBV28 with TRBJ2-7; D perhaps matches TRBD2 (5 bases). CDR1 and CDR2 (germline): MDHEN, SYDVKM. The CDR3 has 14 amino acids. V was clipped by 1 base and J by 8 bases, with 15 bases between them.

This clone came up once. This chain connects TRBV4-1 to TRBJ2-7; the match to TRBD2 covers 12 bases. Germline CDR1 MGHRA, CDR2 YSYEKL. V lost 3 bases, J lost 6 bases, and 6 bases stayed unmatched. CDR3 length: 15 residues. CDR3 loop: CASSHPTSGSGEQYF. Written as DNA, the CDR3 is TGCGCCAGCAGCCACCCGACTAGCGGGAGTGGCGAGCAGTACTTC.

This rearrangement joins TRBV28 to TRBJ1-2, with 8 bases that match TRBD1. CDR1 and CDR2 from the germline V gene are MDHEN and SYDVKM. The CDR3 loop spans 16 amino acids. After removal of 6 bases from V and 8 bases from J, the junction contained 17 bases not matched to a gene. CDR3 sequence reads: CASSTLGQGASQGYTF. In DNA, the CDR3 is TGTGCCAGCAGCACCCTGGGGCAGGGGGCGAGTCAGGGCTACACCTTC.

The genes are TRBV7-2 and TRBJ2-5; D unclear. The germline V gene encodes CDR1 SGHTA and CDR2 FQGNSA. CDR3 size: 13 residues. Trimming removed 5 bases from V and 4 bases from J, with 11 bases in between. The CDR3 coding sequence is TGTGCCAGCAGCCCCCGCCCCCCAGAGACCCAGTACTTC. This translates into CASSPRPPETQYF.

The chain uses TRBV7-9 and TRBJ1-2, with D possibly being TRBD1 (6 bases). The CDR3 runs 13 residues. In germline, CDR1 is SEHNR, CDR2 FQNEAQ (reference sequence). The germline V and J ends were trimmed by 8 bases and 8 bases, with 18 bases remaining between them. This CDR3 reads CASDGIQGKGYTF. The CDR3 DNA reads TGTGCCAGCGACGGAATCCAGGGGAAGGGCTACACCTTC.

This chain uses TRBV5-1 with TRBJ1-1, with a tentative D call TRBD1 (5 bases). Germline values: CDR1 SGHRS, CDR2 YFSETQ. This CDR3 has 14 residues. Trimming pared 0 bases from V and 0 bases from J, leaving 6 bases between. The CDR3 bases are TGCGCCAGCAGCTTGGTGGGGCTGAACACTGAAGCTTTCTTT. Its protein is CASSLVGLNTEAFF.

The CDR3 bases are TGTGCCAGCAGCTTAGATAGGGGGGGCGATGAAAAACTGTTTTTT. This translates into CASSLDRGGDEKLFF. The chain employs TRBV11-2 and TRBJ1-4; possible D gene TRBD1, 6 bases. Trimming left V 0 bases short and J 6 bases short, with 11 bases between. Germline V lookup: CDR1 SGHAT, CDR2 FQNNGV. This CDR3 is built from 15 residues.

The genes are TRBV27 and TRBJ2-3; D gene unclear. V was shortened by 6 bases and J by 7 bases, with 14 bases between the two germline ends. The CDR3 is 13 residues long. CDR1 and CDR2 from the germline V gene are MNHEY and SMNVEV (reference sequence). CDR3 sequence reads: CASSPYLGYTQYF. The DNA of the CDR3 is TGTGCCAGCAGCCCCTACCTCGGATATACGCAGTATTTT.

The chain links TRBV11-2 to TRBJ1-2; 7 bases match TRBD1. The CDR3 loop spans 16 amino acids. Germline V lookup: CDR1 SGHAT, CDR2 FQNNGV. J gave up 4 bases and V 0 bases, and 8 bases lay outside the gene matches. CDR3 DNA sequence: TGTGCCAGCAGCTTAGACCGGCGGGACAGAGGCTATGGCTACACCTTC. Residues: CASSLDRRDRGYGYTF.

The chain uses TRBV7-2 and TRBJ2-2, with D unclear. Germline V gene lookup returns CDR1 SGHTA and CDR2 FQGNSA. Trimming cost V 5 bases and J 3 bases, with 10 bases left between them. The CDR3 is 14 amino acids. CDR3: CASSPVWDTGELFF. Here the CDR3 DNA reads TGTGCCAGCAGCCCAGTGTGGGACACCGGGGAGCTGTTTTTT.

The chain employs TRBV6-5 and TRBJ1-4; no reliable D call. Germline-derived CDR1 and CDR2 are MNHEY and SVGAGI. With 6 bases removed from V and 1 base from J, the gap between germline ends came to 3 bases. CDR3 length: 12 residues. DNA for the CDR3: TGTGCCAGCAGGAGAACTAATGAAAAACTGTTTTTT. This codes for CASRRTNEKLFF.

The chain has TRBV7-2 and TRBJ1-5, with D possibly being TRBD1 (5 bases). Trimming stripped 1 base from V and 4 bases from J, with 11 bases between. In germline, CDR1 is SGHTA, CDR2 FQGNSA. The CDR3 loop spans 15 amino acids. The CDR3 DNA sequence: TGTGCCAGCAGCTTAGGTCCGGACAAAAATCAGCCCCAGCATTTT. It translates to CASSLGPDKNQPQHF.

Here the CDR3 reads CASRKTENYGYTF. The DNA of the CDR3 is TGCGCCAGCAGAAAAACAGAGAACTATGGCTACACCTTC. J is TRBJ1-2 and V is TRBV10-2; D unclear. The length of the CDR3 is 13 residues. V was shortened by 6 bases and J by 2 bases, with 10 bases between the two germline ends. Germline V lookup: CDR1 WSHSY, CDR2 SAAADI.

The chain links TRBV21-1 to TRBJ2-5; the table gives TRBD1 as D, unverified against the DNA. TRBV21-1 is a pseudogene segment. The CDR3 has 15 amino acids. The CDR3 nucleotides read TGTGCCAGCAGCTTTCGGACAGGGGATAGGGAGACCCAGTACTTC. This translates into CASSFRTGDRETQYF.

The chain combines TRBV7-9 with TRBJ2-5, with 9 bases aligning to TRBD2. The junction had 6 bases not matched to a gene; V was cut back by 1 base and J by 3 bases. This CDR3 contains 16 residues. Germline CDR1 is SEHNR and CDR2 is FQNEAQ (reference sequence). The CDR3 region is CASSLVGSGGEETQYF. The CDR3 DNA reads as TGTGCCAGCAGCTTAGTGGGTAGCGGGGGTGAAGAGACCCAGTACTTC. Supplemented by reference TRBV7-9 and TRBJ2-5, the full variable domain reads DTGVSQNPRHKITKRGQNVTFRCDPISEHNRLYWYRQTLGQGPEFLTYFQNEAQLEKSRLLSDRFSAERPKGSFSTLEIQRTEQGDSAMYLCASSLVGSGGEETQYFGPGTRLLVL.

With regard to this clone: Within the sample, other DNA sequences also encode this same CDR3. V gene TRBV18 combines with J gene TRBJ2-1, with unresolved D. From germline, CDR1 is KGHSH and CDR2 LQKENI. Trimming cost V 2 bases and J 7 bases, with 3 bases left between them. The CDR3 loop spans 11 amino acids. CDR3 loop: CASSPGNEQFF. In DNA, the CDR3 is TGTGCCAGCTCACCAGGGAATGAGCAGTTCTTC. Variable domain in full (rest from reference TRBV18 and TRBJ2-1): NAGVMQNPRHLVRRRGQEARLRCSPMKGHSHVYWYRQLPEEGLKFMVYLQKENIIDESGMPKERFSAEFPKEGPSILRIQQVVRGDSAAYFCASSPGNEQFFGPGTRLTVL.

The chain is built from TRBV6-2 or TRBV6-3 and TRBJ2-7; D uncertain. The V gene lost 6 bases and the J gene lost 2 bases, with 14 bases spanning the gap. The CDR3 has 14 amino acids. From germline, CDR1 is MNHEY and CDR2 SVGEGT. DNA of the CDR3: TGTGCCAGCAGCCTTGGACGGGTAACCTACGAGCAGTACTTC. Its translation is CASSLGRVTYEQYF.

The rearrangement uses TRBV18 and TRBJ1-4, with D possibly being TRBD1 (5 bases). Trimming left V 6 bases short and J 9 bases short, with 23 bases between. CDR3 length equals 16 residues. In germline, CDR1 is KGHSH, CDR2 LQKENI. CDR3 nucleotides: TGTGCCAGCTCGCCAGAACCCGGGACCCACCCACAAAAACTGTTTTTT. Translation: CASSPEPGTHPQKLFF. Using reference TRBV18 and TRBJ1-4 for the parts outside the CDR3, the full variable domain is NAGVMQNPRHLVRRRGQEARLRCSPMKGHSHVYWYRQLPEEGLKFMVYLQKENIIDESGMPKERFSAEFPKEGPSILRIQQVVRGDSAAYFCASSPEPGTHPQKLFFGSGTQLSVL.

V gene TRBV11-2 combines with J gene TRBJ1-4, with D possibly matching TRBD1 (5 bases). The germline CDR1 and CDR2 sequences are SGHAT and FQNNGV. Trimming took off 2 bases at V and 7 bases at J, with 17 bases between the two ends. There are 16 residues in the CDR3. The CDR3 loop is CASSLFYRGGGEKLFF. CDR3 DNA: TGTGCCAGCAGCTTATTTTATAGGGGCGGGGGTGAAAAACTGTTTTTT.

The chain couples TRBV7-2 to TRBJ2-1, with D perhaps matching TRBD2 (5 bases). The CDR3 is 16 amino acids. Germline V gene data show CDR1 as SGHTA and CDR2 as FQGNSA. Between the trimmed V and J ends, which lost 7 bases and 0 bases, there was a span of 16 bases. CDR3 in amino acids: CASTPPGISSYNEQFF. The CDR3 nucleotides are TGTGCCAGCACCCCCCCGGGAATAAGCTCCTACAATGAGCAGTTCTTC. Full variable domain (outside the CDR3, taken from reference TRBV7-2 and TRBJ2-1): GAGVSQSPSNKVTEKGKDVELRCDPISGHTALYWYRQSLGQGLEFLIYFQGNSAPDKSGLPSDRFSAERTGGSVSTLTIQRTQQEDSAVYLCASTPPGISSYNEQFFGPGTRLTVL.

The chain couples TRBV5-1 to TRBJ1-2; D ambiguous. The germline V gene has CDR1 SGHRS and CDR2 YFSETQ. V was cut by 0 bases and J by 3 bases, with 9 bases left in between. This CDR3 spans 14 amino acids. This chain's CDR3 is CASSLEGRDYGYTF. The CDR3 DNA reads TGCGCCAGCAGCTTGGAAGGGAGGGACTATGGCTACACCTTC.

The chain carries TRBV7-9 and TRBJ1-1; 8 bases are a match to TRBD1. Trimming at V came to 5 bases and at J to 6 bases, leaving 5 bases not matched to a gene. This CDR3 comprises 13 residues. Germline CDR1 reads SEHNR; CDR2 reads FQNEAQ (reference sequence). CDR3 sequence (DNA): TGTGCCAGCAGCGTACAGGGGGGACCTGAAGCTTTCTTT. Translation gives CASSVQGGPEAFF.

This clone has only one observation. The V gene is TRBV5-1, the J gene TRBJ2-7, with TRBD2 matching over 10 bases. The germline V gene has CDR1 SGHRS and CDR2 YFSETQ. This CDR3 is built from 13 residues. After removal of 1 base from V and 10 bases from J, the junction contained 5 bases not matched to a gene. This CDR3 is CASSLSSGSEQYF. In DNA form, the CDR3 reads TGCGCCAGCAGCTTGTCTAGCGGGAGCGAACAGTACTTC.

Here the CDR3 DNA reads TGTGCCAGCAGCTTAGGGTGGGAGAGGGAGCTGTTTTTT. Residues: CASSLGWERELFF. The rearrangement links TRBV11-2 to TRBJ2-2, with D perhaps matching TRBD2 (5 bases). The V gene lost 1 base and the J gene lost 9 bases, with 9 bases spanning the gap. Germline V gene lookup returns CDR1 SGHAT and CDR2 FQNNGV. This CDR3 comprises 13 residues.

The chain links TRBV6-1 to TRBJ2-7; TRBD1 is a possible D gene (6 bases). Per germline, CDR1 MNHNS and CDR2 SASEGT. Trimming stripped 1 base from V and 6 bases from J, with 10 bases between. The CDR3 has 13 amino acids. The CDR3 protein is CASSEVRGGEQYV. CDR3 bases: TGTGCCAGCAGTGAAGTCAGGGGTGGCGAGCAGTACGTC.

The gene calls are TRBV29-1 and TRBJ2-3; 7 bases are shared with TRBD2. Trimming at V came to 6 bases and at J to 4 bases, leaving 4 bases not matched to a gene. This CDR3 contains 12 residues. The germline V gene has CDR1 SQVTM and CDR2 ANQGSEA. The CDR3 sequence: CSVGGGADTQYF. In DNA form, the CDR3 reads TGCAGCGTGGGGGGGGGAGCAGATACGCAGTATTTT.

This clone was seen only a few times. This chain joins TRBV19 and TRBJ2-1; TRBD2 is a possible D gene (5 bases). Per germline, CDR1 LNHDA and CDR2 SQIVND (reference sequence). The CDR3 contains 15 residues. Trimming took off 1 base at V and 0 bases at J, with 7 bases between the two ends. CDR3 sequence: CASSIAGSSYNEQFF. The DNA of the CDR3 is TGTGCCAGTAGTATAGCGGGGAGCTCCTACAATGAGCAGTTCTTC.

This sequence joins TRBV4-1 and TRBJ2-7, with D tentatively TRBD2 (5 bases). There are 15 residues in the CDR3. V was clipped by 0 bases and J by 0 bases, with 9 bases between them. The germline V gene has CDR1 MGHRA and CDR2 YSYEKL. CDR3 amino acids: CASSQEQRSSYEQYF. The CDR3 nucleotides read TGCGCCAGCAGCCAAGAGCAGCGGTCCTCCTACGAGCAGTACTTC.